The 3 T cell receptor beta chains in this list originate from one sample, sequenced in a study of Graves' ophthalmopathy and Graves' hyperthyroidism. RNA transcripts yielded amplified TCR beta CDR3 regions. The authors performed first-round RT-PCR with HTBI primers and then a second-round multiplex PCR. TCRdb itself ran the multiplex PCR reads through MiXCR, one entry per CDR3 protein. Seen here are 600,000 to 700,000 distinct CDR3 sequences, about two fifths observed once, and the top ten hold roughly 3%. Material for sequencing was peripheral blood. The source is an adult man with Graves' ophthalmopathy.

V gene TRBV6-6 combines with J gene TRBJ2-2; a possible D gene is TRBD1 (6 bases). V was trimmed by 2 bases and J by 10 bases, leaving 20 bases between them. The length of the CDR3 is 16 residues. Germline CDR1 MNHNY, CDR2 SVGAGI (reference sequence). The CDR3: CASSYVWTADLLELFF. The DNA of the CDR3 is TGTGCCAGCAGTTACGTCTGGACAGCTGATTTACTGGAGCTGTTTTTT.

The chain combines TRBV5-1 with TRBJ1-2; D is unresolved. V lost 0 bases to trimming and J lost 4 bases, with 13 bases between them. The CDR3 runs 15 residues. Germline values: CDR1 SGHRS, CDR2 YFSETQ. The CDR3 loop is CASSLDLGPGYGYTF. The CDR3 nucleotides read TGCGCCAGCAGCTTGGATTTAGGGCCCGGCTATGGCTACACCTTC.

Turning to this clonotype: Its ends do not fully match the called genes, so a read error is possible. V is TRBV9 and J is TRBJ1-5; no clear D gene. The CDR3 length is 14 residues. Germline V lookup: CDR1 SGDLS, CDR2 YYNGEE. This CDR3 is CTSSGTSPYQPQHF. The CDR3 DNA is TGTACCAGCAGCGGAACCAGCCCATATCAGCCCCAGCATTTT. Full variable domain (rest looked up from reference TRBV9 and TRBJ1-5): DSGVTQTPKHLITATGQRVTLRCSPRSGDLSVYWYQQSLDQGLQFLIQYYNGEERAKGNILERFSAQQFPDLHSELNLSSLELGDSALYFCTSSGTSPYQPQHFGDGTRLSIL.